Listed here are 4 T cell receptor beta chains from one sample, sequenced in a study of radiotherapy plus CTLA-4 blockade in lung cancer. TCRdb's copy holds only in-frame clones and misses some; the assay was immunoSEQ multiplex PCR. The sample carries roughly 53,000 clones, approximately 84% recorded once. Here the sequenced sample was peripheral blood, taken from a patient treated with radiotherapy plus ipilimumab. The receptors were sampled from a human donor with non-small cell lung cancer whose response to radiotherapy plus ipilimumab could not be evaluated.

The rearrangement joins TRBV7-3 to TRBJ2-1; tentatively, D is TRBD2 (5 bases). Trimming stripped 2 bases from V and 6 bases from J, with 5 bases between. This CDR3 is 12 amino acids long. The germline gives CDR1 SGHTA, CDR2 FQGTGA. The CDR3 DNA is TGTGCCAGCAGCTTAGAGGGCAATGAGCAGTTCTTC. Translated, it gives CASSLEGNEQFF.

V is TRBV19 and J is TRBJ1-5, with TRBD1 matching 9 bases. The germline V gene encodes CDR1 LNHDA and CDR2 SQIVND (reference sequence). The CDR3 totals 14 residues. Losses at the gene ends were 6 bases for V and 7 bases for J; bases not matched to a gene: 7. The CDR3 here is CASSDGTGRQPQHF. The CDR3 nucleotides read TGTGCCAGTAGCGACGGGACAGGGAGGCAGCCCCAGCATTTT.

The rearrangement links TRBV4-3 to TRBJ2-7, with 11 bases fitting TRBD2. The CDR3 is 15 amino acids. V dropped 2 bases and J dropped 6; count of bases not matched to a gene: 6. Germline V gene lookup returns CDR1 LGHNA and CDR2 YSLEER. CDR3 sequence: CASSQLLAGVAEQYF. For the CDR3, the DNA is TGCGCCAGCAGCCAATTACTAGCGGGAGTAGCCGAGCAGTACTTC.

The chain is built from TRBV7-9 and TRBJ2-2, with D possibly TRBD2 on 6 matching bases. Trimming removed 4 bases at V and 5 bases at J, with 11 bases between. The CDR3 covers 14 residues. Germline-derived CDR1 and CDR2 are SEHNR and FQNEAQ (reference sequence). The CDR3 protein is CASSSLGGTGELFF. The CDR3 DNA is TGTGCCAGCAGCTCCTTGGGAGGAACCGGGGAGCTGTTTTTT.